These 10 T cell receptor beta chains were sequenced from one sample in a study of regulatory T cells in long-lasting Graves disease. Time point indicated: persistent/refractory GD, antithyroid drugs over 5 years with positive TRAb. Isolated PBMC RNA provided the starting material for the TCR library. Arm-PCR of CDR3 regions with iRepertoire HTBI primers generated TCR beta libraries. TCRdb ran MiXCR on the multiplex PCR reads and lists one entry per CDR3 protein. This sample has 400,000 to 500,000 distinct CDR3 sequences, with about 21% found just once. Sequences were derived from peripheral blood mononuclear cells (PBMCs), sampled when the disease was refractory, from a patient treated with antithyroid drugs. The receptors stem from a female donor with Graves disease.

J is TRBJ2-3 and V is TRBV27; the match to TRBD1 covers 8 bases. This CDR3 is 14 amino acids long. Germline lookup yields CDR1 MNHEY and CDR2 SMNVEV (reference sequence). Germline trimming cut 8 bases from V and 3 bases from J; bases unmatched to any gene: 7. CDR3 region: CASARQGFTDTQYF. The CDR3 DNA is TGTGCCAGCGCGAGACAGGGGTTTACAGATACGCAGTATTTT.

Ten or more counts support this clonotype. The chain combines TRBV28 with TRBJ1-6; possibly TRBD1 for D (6 bases). The CDR3 loop spans 13 amino acids. CDR1 and CDR2 (germline): MDHEN, SYDVKM. The V end was cut by 10 bases, the J end by 7 bases, with 14 bases between. The CDR3 reads CATRDNLNSPLHF. The CDR3 bases are TGTGCCACCCGGGACAACTTAAATTCACCCCTCCACTTT.

This clonotype was seen only a few times. The chain joins TRBV11-2 to TRBJ2-7; 10 nucleotides align to TRBD2. V lost 6 bases to trimming and J lost 6 bases; unmatched junction nucleotides: 11. The germline V gene has CDR1 SGHAT and CDR2 FQNNGV. This CDR3 has 15 amino acids. The CDR3 sequence is CASSPSGSPSGEQYF. The CDR3, as DNA: TGTGCCAGCAGTCCTAGCGGGAGTCCGTCGGGCGAGCAGTACTTC.

This clonotype was detected ten times or more. The rearrangement joins TRBV28 to TRBJ1-2; 7 bases line up with TRBD1. After removal of 9 bases from V and 4 bases from J, the junction contained 8 bases not matched to a gene. Per germline, CDR1 MDHEN and CDR2 SYDVKM. The CDR3 has 13 residues. CDR3 DNA: TGTGCCAGTTGGAGAGGGGGCAGCTATGGCTACACCTTC. Translated: CASWRGGSYGYTF.

This rearrangement joins TRBV7-9 to TRBJ1-2; D is unresolved. Germline V gives CDR1 SEHNR, CDR2 FQNEAQ (reference sequence). The CDR3 contains 14 residues. V was shortened by 11 bases and J by 4 bases, with 20 bases between the two germline ends. CDR3 in amino acids: CALSGEGIIYGYTF. CDR3 bases: TGTGCCCTCTCCGGGGAGGGAATCATCTATGGCTACACCTTC.

The chain has TRBV6-9 and TRBJ1-6; no clear D. V was clipped by 3 bases and J by 8 bases, with 11 bases between them. The germline V gene encodes CDR1 MNHGY and CDR2 SVAAGI. The CDR3 extends over 14 amino acids. The CDR3 here is CASSYQTNDSPLHF. Here the CDR3 DNA reads TGTGCCAGCAGTTACCAAACGAACGATTCACCCCTCCACTTT.

This clonotype was counted between two and nine times. The CDR3 sequence is CASSDVVDMSTEAFF. CDR3 coding DNA: TGTGCCAGCAGTGACGTTGTAGACATGAGCACTGAAGCTTTCTTT. The rearrangement links TRBV6-4 to TRBJ1-1; D is uncertain. The CDR3 spans 15 residues. V was pared by 2 bases and J by 4 bases, with 14 bases between. Germline assignment: CDR1 MRHNA and CDR2 SNTAGT.

Concerning this clonotype itself: This sequence may be a read error, since a much larger clone differs from it by one base. V and J are TRBV19 and TRBJ2-2; the D gene is possibly TRBD1 (6 bases). This CDR3 is built from 13 residues. V lost 9 bases, J lost 7 bases, and 15 bases lay in between. Germline CDR1 is LNHDA and CDR2 is SQIVND (reference sequence). CDR3 residues: CASTTGTFGELFF. The DNA of the CDR3 is TGTGCCAGCACTACCGGGACATTCGGGGAGCTGTTTTTT.

The chain employs TRBV10-2 and TRBJ2-2; TRBD2 might be the D (5 bases). Germline lookup yields CDR1 WSHSY and CDR2 SAAADI. The V end was cut by 2 bases, the J end by 3 bases, with 10 bases between. This CDR3 comprises 15 residues. CDR3 DNA: TGCGCCAGCAGTGAGCCCCGGGGATACACCGGGGAGCTGTTTTTT. Protein sequence: CASSEPRGYTGELFF.

Points on this clonotype: This may come from a read error, since a much larger clone is one base off. Because it lacks the conserved phenylalanine or tryptophan at the end, this CDR3 is likely a read error. J is TRBJ1-2 and V is TRBV6-9, with 10 bases aligning to TRBD1. There are 15 residues in the CDR3. Germline V gene sequence: CDR1 MNHGY, CDR2 SVAAGI. V shed 2 bases, J shed 5 bases, and the junction held 5 bases outside the gene matches. The CDR3 DNA reads TGTGCCAGCAGTTATGTGGGACAGGGGAGTTATGGCTACACCCTC. Translating it yields CASSYVGQGSYGYTL.